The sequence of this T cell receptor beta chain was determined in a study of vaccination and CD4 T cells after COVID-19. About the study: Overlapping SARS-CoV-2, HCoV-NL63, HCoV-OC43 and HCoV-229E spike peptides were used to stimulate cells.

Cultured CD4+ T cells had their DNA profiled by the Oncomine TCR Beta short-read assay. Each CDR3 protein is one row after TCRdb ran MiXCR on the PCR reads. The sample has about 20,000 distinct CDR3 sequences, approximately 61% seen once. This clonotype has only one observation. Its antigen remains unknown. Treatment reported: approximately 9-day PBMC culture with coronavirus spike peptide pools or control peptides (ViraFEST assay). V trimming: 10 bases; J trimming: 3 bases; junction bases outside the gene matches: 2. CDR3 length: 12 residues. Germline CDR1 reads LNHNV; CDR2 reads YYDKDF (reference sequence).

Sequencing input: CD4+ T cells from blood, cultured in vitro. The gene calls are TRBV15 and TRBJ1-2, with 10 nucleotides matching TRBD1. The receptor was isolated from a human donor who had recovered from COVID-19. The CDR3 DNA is TGTGCCATCGGGACAGGGGACTATGGCTACACCTTC. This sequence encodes CAIGTGDYGYTF.